This T cell receptor beta chain was sequenced for a study of shared clonotypes between healthy human individuals. Remarks on this clone: A far larger clone is only one base removed, so a read error is likely.

In germline, CDR1 is MDHEN, CDR2 SYDVKM. This CDR3 is built from 16 residues. Sequencing was performed with immunoSEQ multiplex PCR; in TCRdb, only in-frame clones are kept and a portion is missing. There are around 500,000 clones in the sample; 76% occur only once, and 13% lies in the top ten. The rearrangement joins TRBV28 to TRBJ2-6; D might be TRBD1 (6 bases). Sequenced: PBMCs. This clonotype originated in a woman between 35 and 50 years old in good health. Some clones in this sample may be carry-over from other donors' samples. The CDR3 sequence: CASSSGQLDGANVPTF. The CDR3, as DNA: TGTGCCAGCAGTTCCGGACAGTTAGATGGGGCCAACGTCCCGACTTTC.